The clone carrying this T cell receptor (beta chain) was recorded at least ten times. Its antigen is as yet unknown. V lost 0 bases and J lost 0, with 12 bases in between. Looked up from germline, CDR1 is LGHNA and CDR2 is YNFKEQ. The CDR3 has 17 residues. TCRdb called the 5' RACE reads again in MiXCR, with one record for every CDR3 protein. The table lists about 33,000 distinct CDR3 sequences, more than 20% of them singletons. This sample is drawn from a study of T-cell memory formation after mild COVID-19. Study-wide results and caveats: Researchers found some responding clones in pre-infection memory, a sign that cross-reactive memory joined. Balance between CD4 and CD8 was seen in clones contracting day 15 to 85, and a CD4+ lean was seen in later expanders.

The receptor comes from an adult who had mild COVID-19 (a few samples of this study predate the infection). Cell type and time point are not known. This chain uses TRBV4-2 with TRBJ1-3, with D possibly TRBD1 on 5 matching bases. The sequencing sample was made of PBMCs or a T cell subset sorted from them (not recorded which). CDR3 sequence (DNA): TGTGCCAGCAGCCAAGACGGGACGGGGGGCTCTGGAAACACCATATATTTT. Protein: CASSQDGTGGSGNTIYF.